This T cell receptor (beta chain) was observed in a study of Graves' ophthalmopathy and Graves' hyperthyroidism. Study outcomes and limitations: The model predicted progression of ophthalmopathy with a sensitivity of roughly 69%, and its specificity was roughly 72%.

RNA transcripts were the source from which TCR beta CDR3 regions were amplified. A first-round RT-PCR used HTBI primers, followed by a second-round multiplex PCR. MiXCR was run by TCRdb on the multiplex PCR reads, yielding one entry per CDR3 protein. In the table there are about 39,000 distinct CDR3 sequences, roughly 50% of which are singletons. It was from 10 ml of fresh peripheral blood that the PBMCs came. With respect to this clonotype: What it binds is not known.

V shed 5 bases and J 8 bases; nucleotides not matched to a gene: 6. Looked up from germline, CDR1 is SEHNR and CDR2 is FQNEAQ (reference sequence). The CDR3 length is 14 residues. J is TRBJ1-2 and V is TRBV7-9; TRBD1 matches 12 bases. This clonotype was obtained from an adult woman with stable Graves' hyperthyroidism. Source material: peripheral blood. The CDR3 DNA reads TGTGCCAGCAGCCCAACCGGGACAGGGGGCGGCTACACCTTC. It encodes CASSPTGTGGGYTF.